This T cell receptor (beta chain) appears in the sequencing data of a study of identical twins. This CDR3 spans 14 amino acids. The V gene's germline CDR1 is SGHTA and CDR2 FQGNSA. It was template switching that added a universal primer site, and there were unique molecular identifiers on the cDNA. TCRdb redid the calling of the 5' RACE reads with MiXCR, one entry per CDR3 protein. The top ten clones hold roughly 2.8% of a sample with 450,000 or so distinct CDR3 sequences, 24% of them seen once. Notes on this clonotype: The junction departs from the called germline gene at one end, perhaps through a read error.

These data were also filed under a second study, of T cells expressing NK-cell markers. Per that paper: For several experiments, T cell sorting was restricted to the alpha-beta TCR population by means of an anti-gamma-delta TCR antibody. For a handful of donors, the dominant NKG2C+ clonotypes made up roughly 1.0-7.5% of their CD8+ T cells.

The sequence was obtained from a woman between 18 and 29 years old in good health. The sample was CD4+ T cells sorted from blood. This chain connects TRBV7-2 to TRBJ2-7; 7 nucleotides align to TRBD1. The CDR3 loop is CASNPRTGPLRRSF. DNA of the CDR3: TGTGCCAGCAACCCTAGGACAGGACCCTTACGAAGGTCCTTC.